This T cell receptor beta chain was sequenced in a study of shared clonotypes between healthy human individuals. Each subset's genomic DNA was shared equally among a number of immunoSEQ plates. Libraries were prepared by immunoSEQ multiplex PCR; TCRdb keeps only in-frame clonotypes and omits some of them. Altogether about 2,200,000 clones are present, 93% being singletons, with the ten largest covering roughly 1.8%. Looked up from germline, CDR1 is SGHVS and CDR2 is FQNEAQ. This CDR3 region has 16 residues. V lost 1 base, J lost 0 bases, and 12 bases lay in between. Naive CD8 cells lacked CD45RO and underwent positive selection for CCR7, leaving out terminally differentiated effector memory CD45RA+ cells.

Sample: naive CD8+ T cells from PBMCs. The clonotype originates from a man younger than 30 in good health. Some clones in this sample may be carry-over from other donors' samples. The chain employs TRBV7-8 and TRBJ1-1, with D uncertain. The CDR3, as DNA: TGTGCCAGCAGCTTAGTGGCAAATTACATGAACACTGAAGCTTTCTTT. It codes for CASSLVANYMNTEAFF.